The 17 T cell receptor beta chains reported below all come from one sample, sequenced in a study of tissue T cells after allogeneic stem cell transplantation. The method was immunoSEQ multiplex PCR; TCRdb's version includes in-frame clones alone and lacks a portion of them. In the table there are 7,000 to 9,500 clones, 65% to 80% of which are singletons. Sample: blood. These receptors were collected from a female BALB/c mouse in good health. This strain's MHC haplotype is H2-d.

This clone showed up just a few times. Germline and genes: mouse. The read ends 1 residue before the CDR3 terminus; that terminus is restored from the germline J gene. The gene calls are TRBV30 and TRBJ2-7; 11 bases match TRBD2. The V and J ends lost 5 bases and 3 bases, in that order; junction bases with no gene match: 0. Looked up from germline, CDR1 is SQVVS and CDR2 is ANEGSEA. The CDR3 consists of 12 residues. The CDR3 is CSSGTGGYEQYF. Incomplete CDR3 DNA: TGTAGTTCTGGGACTGGGGGCTATGAACAGTAC.

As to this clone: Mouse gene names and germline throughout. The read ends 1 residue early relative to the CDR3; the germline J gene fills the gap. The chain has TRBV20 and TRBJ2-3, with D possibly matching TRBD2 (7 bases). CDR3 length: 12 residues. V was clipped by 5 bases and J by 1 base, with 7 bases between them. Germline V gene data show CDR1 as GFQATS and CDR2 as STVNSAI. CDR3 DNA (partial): TGTGGTGCTGGGGGGCGTGCAGAAACGCTGTAT. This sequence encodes CGAGGRAETLY. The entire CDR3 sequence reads CGAGGRAETLYF. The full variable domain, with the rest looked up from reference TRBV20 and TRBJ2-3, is GALVYQYPRRTICKSGTSMRMECQAVGFQATSVAWYRQSPQKTFELIALSTVNSAIKYEQNFTQEKFPISHPNLSFSSMTVLNAYLEDRGLYLCGAGGRAETLYFGSGTRLTVL.

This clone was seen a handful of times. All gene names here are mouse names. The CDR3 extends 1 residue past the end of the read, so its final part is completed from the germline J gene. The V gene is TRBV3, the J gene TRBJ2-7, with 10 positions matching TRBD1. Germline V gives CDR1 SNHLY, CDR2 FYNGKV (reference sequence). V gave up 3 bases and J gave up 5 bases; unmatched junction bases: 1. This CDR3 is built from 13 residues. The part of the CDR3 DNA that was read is TGTGCCAGCAGCTTTGACAGGGGGCATGAACAGTAC. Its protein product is CASSFDRGHEQY. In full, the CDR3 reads CASSFDRGHEQYF.

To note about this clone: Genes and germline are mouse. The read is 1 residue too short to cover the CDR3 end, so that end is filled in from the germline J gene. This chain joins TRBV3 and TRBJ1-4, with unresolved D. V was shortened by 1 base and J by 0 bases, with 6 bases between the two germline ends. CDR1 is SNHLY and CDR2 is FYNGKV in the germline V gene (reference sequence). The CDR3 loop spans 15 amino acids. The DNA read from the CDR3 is TGTGCCAGCAGCTTAGAACACCTTTCCAACGAAAGATTATTT. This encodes CASSLEHLSNERLF. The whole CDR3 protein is CASSLEHLSNERLFF.

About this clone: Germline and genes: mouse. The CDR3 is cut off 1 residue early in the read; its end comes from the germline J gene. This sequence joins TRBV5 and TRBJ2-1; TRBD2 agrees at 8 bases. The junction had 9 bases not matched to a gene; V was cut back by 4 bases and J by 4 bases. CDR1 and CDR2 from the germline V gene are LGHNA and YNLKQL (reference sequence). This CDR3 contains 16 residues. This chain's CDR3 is CASSPHWGRGYAEQFF. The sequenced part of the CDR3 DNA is TGTGCCAGCAGCCCCCACTGGGGGCGGGGGTATGCTGAGCAGTTC.

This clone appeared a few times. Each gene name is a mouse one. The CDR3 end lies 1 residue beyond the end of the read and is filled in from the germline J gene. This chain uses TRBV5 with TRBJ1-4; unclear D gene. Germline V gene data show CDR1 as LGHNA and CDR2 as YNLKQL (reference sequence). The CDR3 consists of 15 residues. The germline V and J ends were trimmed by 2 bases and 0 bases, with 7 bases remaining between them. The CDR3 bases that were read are TGTGCCAGCAGCCAAACAGAAATTTCCAACGAAAGATTATTT. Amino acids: CASSQTEISNERLF. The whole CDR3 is CASSQTEISNERLFF.

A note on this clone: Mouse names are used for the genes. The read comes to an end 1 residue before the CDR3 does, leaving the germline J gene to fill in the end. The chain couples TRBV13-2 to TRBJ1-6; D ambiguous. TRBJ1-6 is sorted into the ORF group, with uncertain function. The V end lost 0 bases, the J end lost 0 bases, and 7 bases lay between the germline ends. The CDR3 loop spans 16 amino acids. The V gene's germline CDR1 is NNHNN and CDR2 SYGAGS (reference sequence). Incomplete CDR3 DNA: TGTGCCAGCGGTGATGGAGCATTTTCCTATAATTCGCCCCTCTAC. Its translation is CASGDGAFSYNSPLY. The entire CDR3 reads CASGDGAFSYNSPLYF.

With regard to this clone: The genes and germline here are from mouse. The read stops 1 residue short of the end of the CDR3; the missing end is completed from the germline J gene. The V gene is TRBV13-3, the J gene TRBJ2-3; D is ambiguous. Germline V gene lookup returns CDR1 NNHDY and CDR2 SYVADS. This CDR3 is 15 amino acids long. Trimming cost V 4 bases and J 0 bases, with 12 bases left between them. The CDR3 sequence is CASSLDKSSAETLYF. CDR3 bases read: TGTGCCAGCAGTCTTGACAAATCTAGTGCAGAAACGCTGTAT.

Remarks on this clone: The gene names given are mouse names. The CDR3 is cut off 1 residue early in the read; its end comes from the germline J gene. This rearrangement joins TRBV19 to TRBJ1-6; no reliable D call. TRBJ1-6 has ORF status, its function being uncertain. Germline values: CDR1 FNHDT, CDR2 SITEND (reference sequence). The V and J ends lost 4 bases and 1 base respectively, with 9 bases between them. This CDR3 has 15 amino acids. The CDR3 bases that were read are TGTGCCAGCAGTTCCCTCGCCTCCTATAATTCGCCCCTCTAC. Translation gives CASSSLASYNSPLY. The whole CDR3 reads CASSSLASYNSPLYF.

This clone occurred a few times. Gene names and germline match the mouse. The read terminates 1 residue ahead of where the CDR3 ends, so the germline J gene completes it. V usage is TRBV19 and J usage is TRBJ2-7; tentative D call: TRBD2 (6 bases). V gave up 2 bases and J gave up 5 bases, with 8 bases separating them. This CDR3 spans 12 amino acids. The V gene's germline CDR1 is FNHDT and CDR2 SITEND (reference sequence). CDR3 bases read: TGTGCCAGCAGTATTCGACTGGATGAACAGTAC. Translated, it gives CASSIRLDEQY. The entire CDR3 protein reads CASSIRLDEQYF.

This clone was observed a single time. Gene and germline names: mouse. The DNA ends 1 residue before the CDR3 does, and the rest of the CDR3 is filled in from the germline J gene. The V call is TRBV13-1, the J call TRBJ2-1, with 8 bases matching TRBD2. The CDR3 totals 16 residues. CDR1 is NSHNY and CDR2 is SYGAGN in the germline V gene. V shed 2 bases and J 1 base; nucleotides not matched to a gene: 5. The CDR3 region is CASSEGVGGNYAEQFF. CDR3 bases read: TGTGCCAGCAGTGAGGGTGTGGGGGGGAACTATGCTGAGCAGTTC.

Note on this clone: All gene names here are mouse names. The sequenced part of the CDR3 DNA is TGTGCCAGCAGCCAAGATTTGACTTCCAACGAAAGATTATTT. Translation gives CASSQDLTSNERLF. The whole CDR3 sequence is CASSQDLTSNERLFF. This sequence joins TRBV2 and TRBJ1-4; D uncertain. With the read ending 1 residue before the CDR3 end, the germline J gene is used to fill in that end. CDR1 is LGHNA and CDR2 is YSYQKL in the germline V gene. Trimming removed 0 bases from V and 1 base from J, with 6 bases in between. The CDR3 has 15 residues.

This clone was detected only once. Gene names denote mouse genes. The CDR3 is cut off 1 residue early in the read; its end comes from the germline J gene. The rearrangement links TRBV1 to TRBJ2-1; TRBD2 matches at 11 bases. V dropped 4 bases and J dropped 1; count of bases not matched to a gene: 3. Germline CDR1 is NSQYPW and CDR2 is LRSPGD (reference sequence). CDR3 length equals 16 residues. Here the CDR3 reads CTCSGRTGGNYAEQFF. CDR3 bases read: TGCACCTGCAGTGGCCGGACTGGGGGGAACTATGCTGAGCAGTTC.

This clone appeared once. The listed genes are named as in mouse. Here the CDR3 reads CASGDRNAEQFF. CDR3 DNA (partial): TGTGCTAGCGGGGACAGGAATGCTGAGCAGTTC. V is TRBV29 and J is TRBJ2-1, with TRBD1 matching 8 bases. Read sequence stops 1 residue before the CDR3 end, and the germline J gene provides the missing end. This CDR3 spans 12 amino acids. V was pared by 8 bases and J by 5 bases, with 2 bases of the junction left unmatched. The V gene's germline CDR1 is MSHET and CDR2 SYDVDS.

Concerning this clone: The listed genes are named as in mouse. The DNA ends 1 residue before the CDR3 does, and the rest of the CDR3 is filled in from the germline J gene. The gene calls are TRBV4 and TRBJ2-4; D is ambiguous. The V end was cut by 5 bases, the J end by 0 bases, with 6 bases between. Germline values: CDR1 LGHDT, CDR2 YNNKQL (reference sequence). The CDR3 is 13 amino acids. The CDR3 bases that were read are TGTGCCAGCAGCGTTGACAGTCAAAACACCTTGTAC. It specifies CASSVDSQNTLY. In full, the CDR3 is CASSVDSQNTLYF.

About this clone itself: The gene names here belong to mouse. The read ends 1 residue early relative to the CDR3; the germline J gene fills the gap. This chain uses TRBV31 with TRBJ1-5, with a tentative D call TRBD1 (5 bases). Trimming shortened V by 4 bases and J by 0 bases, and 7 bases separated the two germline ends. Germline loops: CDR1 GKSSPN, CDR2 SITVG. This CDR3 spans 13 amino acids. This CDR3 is CAWMGDNNQAPLF. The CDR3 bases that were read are TGTGCCTGGATGGGGGATAACAACCAGGCTCCGCTT.

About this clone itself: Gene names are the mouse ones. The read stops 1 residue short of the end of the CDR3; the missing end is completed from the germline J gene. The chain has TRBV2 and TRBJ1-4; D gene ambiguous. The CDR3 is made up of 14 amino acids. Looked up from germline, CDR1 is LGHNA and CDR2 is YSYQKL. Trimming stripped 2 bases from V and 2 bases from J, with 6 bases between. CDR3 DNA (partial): TGTGCCAGCAGCCAACCGGGGTCCAACGAAAGATTATTT. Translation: CASSQPGSNERLF. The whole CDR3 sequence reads CASSQPGSNERLFF.